The clone carrying this TCR beta chain appeared once. Its target is unknown. This sample's time point: pretreatment peripheral blood. This sample was included in a study of PD-L1 blockade in urothelial cancer. Whole-study findings and limits: TCR clonality was measured in pretreatment peripheral blood. Clonality below the median predicted better survival.

This CDR3 contains 16 residues. Germline V CDR1 and CDR2: LNHDA, SQIVND (reference sequence). The J segment lost 6 bases and the V segment lost 2 bases, leaving 10 bases of the junction unmatched. The repertoire was sequenced with immunoSEQ multiplex PCR; TCRdb's copy has only in-frame clones and lacks some. Among about 51,000 clones listed, roughly 86% were seen once. This TCR was recovered from a man in his sixties with urothelial cancer. V and J are TRBV19 and TRBJ1-5; TRBD1 matches at 7 bases. Specimen: PBMCs, collected around atezolizumab (anti-PD-L1) treatment. CDR3 protein: CASSISEGAGGQPQHF. CDR3 nucleotide sequence: TGTGCCAGTAGTATATCAGAGGGGGCGGGTGGTCAGCCCCAGCATTTT.